This T cell receptor (beta chain) emerged from a study of OX40 agonist ivuxolimab in advanced cancers. Whole-study findings and limits: Dose levels from 0.1 to 3.0 mg/kg saw CD4+ and CD8+ blood T cells expand clonally by week 6.

TCRdb's table, derived via immunoSEQ multiplex PCR, lists solely in-frame clones and lacks some. The table shows 55,000 to 70,000 clones, with around 83% occurring only once. This CDR3 contains 14 residues. V lost 6 bases, J lost 4 bases, and 7 bases stayed unmatched. Germline values: CDR1 MDHEN, CDR2 SYDVKM. For this clone: As yet, its antigen is unknown.

The chain combines TRBV28 with TRBJ2-3; 7 nucleotides line up with TRBD1. This receptor was obtained from an adult with an advanced solid tumor such as melanoma, head and neck, liver or kidney cancer. The material sequenced was CD4+ or CD8+ T cells sorted from blood, taken in a trial of the OX40 agonist ivuxolimab. DNA for the CDR3: TGTGCCAGCAGGACGTCGACAGGGTCAGATACGCAGTATTTT. It encodes CASRTSTGSDTQYF.